This T cell receptor beta chain was obtained from a study of blood T cell repertoires in COVID-19. About the research overall: Collection of acute and convalescent COVID-19 samples took place in the United States, Italy and Spain.

In the source study's methods: Amplified reference gene primers provided the basis for estimating nucleated cell counts. TCRdb keeps only in-frame clones here, not all; method: immunoSEQ multiplex PCR. D and trimming come from the DNA, and the V and J calls and clone size come from that table. This table has about 52,000 clones, over 75% appearing once. Trimming pared 2 bases from V and 7 bases from J, leaving 9 bases between. Germline CDR1 reads SGHTS; CDR2 reads YDEGEE. This CDR3 contains 12 residues. The sequenced material came from peripheral blood. The genes are TRBV5-8 and TRBJ1-1; a possible D gene is TRBD1 (6 bases). This TCR was sampled from a human donor with active COVID-19. The donor label of this sample is uncertain. DNA for the CDR3: TGTGCCAGCAGCTTCGGACAGCTTGAAGCTTTCTTT. Translation gives CASSFGQLEAFF.